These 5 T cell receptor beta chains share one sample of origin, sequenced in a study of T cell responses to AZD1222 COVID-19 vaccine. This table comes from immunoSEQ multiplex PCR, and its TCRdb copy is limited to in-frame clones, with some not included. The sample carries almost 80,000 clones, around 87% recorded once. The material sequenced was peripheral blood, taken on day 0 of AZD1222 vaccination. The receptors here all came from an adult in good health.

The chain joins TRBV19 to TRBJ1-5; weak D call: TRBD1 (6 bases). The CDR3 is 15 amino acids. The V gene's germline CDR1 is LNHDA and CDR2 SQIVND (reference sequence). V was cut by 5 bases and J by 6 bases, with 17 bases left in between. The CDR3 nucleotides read TGTGCCAGTAGTTTCCTTATAGGGGGAGGTCAGCCCCAGCATTTT. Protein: CASSFLIGGGQPQHF.

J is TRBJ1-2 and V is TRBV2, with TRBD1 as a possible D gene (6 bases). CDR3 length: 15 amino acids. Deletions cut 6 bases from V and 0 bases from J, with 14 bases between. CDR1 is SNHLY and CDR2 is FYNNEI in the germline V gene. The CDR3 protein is CASSPEGVTNYGYTF. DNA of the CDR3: TGTGCCAGCAGCCCGGAGGGGGTCACTAACTATGGCTACACCTTC.

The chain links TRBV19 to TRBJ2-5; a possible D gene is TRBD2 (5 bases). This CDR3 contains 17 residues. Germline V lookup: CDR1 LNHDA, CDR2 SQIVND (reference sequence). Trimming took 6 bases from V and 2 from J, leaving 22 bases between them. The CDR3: CASSPPSGSIDQETQYF. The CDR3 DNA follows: TGTGCCAGTAGCCCTCCGTCGGGGTCGATTGATCAAGAGACCCAGTACTTC.

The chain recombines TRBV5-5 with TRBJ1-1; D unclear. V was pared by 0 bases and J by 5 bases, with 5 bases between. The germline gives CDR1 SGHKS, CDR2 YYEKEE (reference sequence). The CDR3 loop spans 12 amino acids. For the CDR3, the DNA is TGTGCCAGCAGCTTGGTTGAGACTGAAGCTTTCTTT. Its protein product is CASSLVETEAFF.

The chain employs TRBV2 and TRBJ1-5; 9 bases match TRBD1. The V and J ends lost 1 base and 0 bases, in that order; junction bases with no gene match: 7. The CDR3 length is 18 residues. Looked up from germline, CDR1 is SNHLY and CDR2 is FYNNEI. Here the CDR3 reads CASSEGQGGRYSNQPQHF. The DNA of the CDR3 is TGTGCCAGCAGTGAAGGACAGGGGGGACGTTATAGCAATCAGCCCCAGCATTTT.